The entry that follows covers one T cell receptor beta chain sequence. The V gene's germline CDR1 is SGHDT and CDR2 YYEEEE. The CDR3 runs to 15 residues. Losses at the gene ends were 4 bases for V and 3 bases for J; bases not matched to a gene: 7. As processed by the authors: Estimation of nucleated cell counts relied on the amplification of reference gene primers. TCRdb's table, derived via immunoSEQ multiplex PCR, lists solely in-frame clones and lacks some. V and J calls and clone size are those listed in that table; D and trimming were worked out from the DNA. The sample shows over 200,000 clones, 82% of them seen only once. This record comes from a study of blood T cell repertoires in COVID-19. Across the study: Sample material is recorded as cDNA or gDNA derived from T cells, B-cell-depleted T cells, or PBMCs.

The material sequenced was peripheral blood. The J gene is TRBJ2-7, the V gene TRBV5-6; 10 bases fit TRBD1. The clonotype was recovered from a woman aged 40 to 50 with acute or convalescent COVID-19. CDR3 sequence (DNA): TGTGCCAGCAGCCCCGGGACAGGGGTCGTCTACGAGCAGTACTTC. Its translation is CASSPGTGVVYEQYF.